This T cell receptor (beta chain) was retrieved from a study of blood T cell repertoires in COVID-19. Germline V gene lookup returns CDR1 SGDLS and CDR2 YYNGEE. V lost 4 bases, J lost 6 bases, and 16 bases lay in between. The CDR3 is 15 residues long. The repertoire was sequenced with immunoSEQ multiplex PCR; TCRdb's copy has only in-frame clones and lacks some. The data show fewer than 250,000 clones, around 80% seen once. The rearrangement joins TRBV9 to TRBJ1-4; no reliable D call. The specimen was peripheral blood. The sequence was collected from a woman older than 75 with COVID-19, enrolled during active disease. The CDR3 DNA reads TGTGCCAGCAGCCCTAGGTGGTCGGCGGATGAAAAACTGTTTTTT. This gives the protein CASSPRWSADEKLFF.